This T cell receptor (beta chain) was captured by sequencing in a study of T-cell memory formation after mild COVID-19. On the study more broadly: The TCR clusters were mostly specific to one donor.

Per germline, CDR1 DFQATT and CDR2 SNEGSKA (reference sequence). The ends lost 3 bases at V and 1 base at J; junction bases unmatched: 8. The CDR3 runs to 16 residues. Points on this clonotype: What it recognizes is unknown.

TCRalpha and TCRbeta libraries used 5'RACE with constant-segment primers and UMIs. TCRdb passed the 5' RACE reads through MiXCR, listing each CDR3 protein once. The sample includes roughly 110,000 distinct CDR3 sequences, roughly 12% of them seen just once. Study-level findings and limits: Shrinking CD4+ clones were chiefly CM and EM; CD8+ ones were chiefly EMRA. The authors left the SARS-CoV-2 specificity of second-wave clones peaking on day 37 unconfirmed.

V and J are TRBV20-1 and TRBJ2-1; 8 bases align to TRBD1. Sequencing used PBMCs or a T cell subset sorted from them (not recorded which). This sequence originates from an adult woman who had mild COVID-19 (a few samples of this study predate the infection). Cell type and time point are not known. The CDR3 is CSARGIDRGSYNEQFF. The CDR3 DNA reads as TGCAGTGCTAGGGGGATCGACAGGGGTTCCTACAATGAGCAGTTCTTC.